Shown below are 15 T cell receptor beta chains from a single sample sequenced in a study of OX40 agonist ivuxolimab in advanced cancers. Sequenced by immunoSEQ multiplex PCR; TCRdb stores in-frame clones only, minus some. The data hold roughly 65,000 clones, with about 82% observed a single time. Sequences were derived from CD4+ or CD8+ T cells sorted from blood, sampled in a trial of the OX40 agonist ivuxolimab. The receptors originated from an adult with an advanced solid tumor such as melanoma, head and neck, liver or kidney cancer.

The rearrangement links TRBV9 to TRBJ2-5, with D possibly matching TRBD2 (6 bases). The CDR3 spans 15 residues. V was trimmed by 2 bases and J by 2 bases, leaving 13 bases between them. Germline CDR1 is SGDLS and CDR2 is YYNGEE. CDR3 residues: CASSVDSGPQETQYF. The CDR3 nucleotides are TGTGCCAGCAGCGTCGATAGCGGCCCGCAAGAGACCCAGTACTTC.

V is TRBV27 and J is TRBJ1-5; D gene unclear. V lost 2 bases to trimming and J lost 0 bases, with 8 bases between them. The CDR3 contains 15 residues. The germline gives CDR1 MNHEY, CDR2 SMNVEV (reference sequence). CDR3 in DNA: TGTGCCAGCAGTTTAAATGTTAATAGCAATCAGCCCCAGCATTTT. It translates to CASSLNVNSNQPQHF.

V and J are TRBV15 and TRBJ1-2; D possibly corresponds to TRBD1 (5 bases). Trimming took 4 bases from V and 4 from J, leaving 22 bases between them. This CDR3 contains 17 residues. CDR1 and CDR2 (germline): LNHNV, YYDKDF (reference sequence). The CDR3 region has the DNA TGTGCCACCAGCAAAGGGGAGGACACTACAGGCCTCTATGGCTACACCTTC. Its translation is CATSKGEDTTGLYGYTF.

The CDR3 DNA is TGTGCCAGCAGCCCTCGTCTAGAAGCCGGGGAGCTGTTTTTT. Encoded protein: CASSPRLEAGELFF. The genes are TRBV4-2 and TRBJ2-2, with no clear D. V was pared by 4 bases and J by 6 bases, with 12 bases between. The length of the CDR3 is 14 residues. The V gene's germline CDR1 is LGHNA and CDR2 YNFKEQ.

The chain's CDR3 is CASSRLGETQYF. CDR3 coding DNA: TGTGCCAGCAGCCGTCTAGGAGAGACCCAGTACTTC. The J gene is TRBJ2-5, the V gene TRBV11-3, with D hard to call. In germline, CDR1 is SGHNT, CDR2 YENEEA. The V end was cut by 5 bases, the J end by 4 bases, with 8 bases between. The CDR3 runs to 12 residues. Looking up the rest from reference TRBV11-3 and TRBJ2-5 gives the full variable domain: EAGVVQSPRYKIIEKKQPVAFWCNPISGHNTLYWYLQNLGQGPELLIRYENEEAVDDSQLPKDRFSAERLKGVDSTLKIQPAELGDSAVYLCASSRLGETQYFGPGTRLLVL.

The chain couples TRBV7-2 to TRBJ2-2, with 13 positions matching TRBD2. The CDR3 has 16 residues. The germline V gene encodes CDR1 SGHTA and CDR2 FQGNSA. After removal of 5 bases from V and 1 base from J, the junction contained 1 base not matched to a gene. Here the CDR3 DNA reads TGTGCCAGCAGCCGACTAGCGGGGGGGAACACCGGGGAGCTGTTTTTT. It yields the protein CASSRLAGGNTGELFF.

This clone came up once. V gene TRBV27 combines with J gene TRBJ2-7, with 8 bases aligning to TRBD1. Per the germline V gene, CDR1 is MNHEY and CDR2 is SMNVEV (reference sequence). V lost 3 bases and J lost 3; bases outside the gene matches: 7. CDR3 length: 15 amino acids. The CDR3 loop is CASSFPGTGIYEQYF. The CDR3 DNA reads as TGTGCCAGCAGTTTCCCCGGGACAGGTATCTACGAGCAGTACTTC.

The J gene is TRBJ2-2, the V gene TRBV7-3; D might be TRBD1 (6 bases). The V gene lost 8 bases and the J gene lost 1 base, with 8 bases spanning the gap. The CDR3 runs to 13 residues. Germline V gene data show CDR1 as SGHTA and CDR2 as FQGTGA. The CDR3 DNA is TGTGCCAGCCAAGGGGGGAACACCGGGGAGCTGTTTTTT. Its translation: CASQGGNTGELFF.

This sequence joins TRBV13 and TRBJ2-1; possibly TRBD2 for D (6 bases). The CDR3 has 16 amino acids. Germline V gene sequence: CDR1 PRHDT, CDR2 FYEKMQ (reference sequence). The ends were cut back, 2 bases at V and 4 bases at J, with 15 bases in the middle. CDR3 coding DNA: TGTGCCAGCAGCTTACCCCCCGGGACTTTTTACAATGAGCAGTTCTTC. It specifies CASSLPPGTFYNEQFF. The variable domain in full, completed from reference TRBV13 and TRBJ2-1, reads AAGVIQSPRHLIKEKRETATLKCYPIPRHDTVYWYQQGPGQDPQFLISFYEKMQSDKGSIPDRFSAQQFSDYHSELNMSSLELGDSALYFCASSLPPGTFYNEQFFGPGTRLTVL.

The chain combines TRBV29-1 with TRBJ2-4; D uncertain. The CDR3 loop spans 14 amino acids. V gave up 5 bases and J gave up 2 bases, with 13 bases separating them. Germline lookup yields CDR1 SQVTM and CDR2 ANQGSEA. CDR3 loop: CSVQVWVPKNIQYF. The CDR3 region has the DNA TGCAGCGTTCAGGTGTGGGTGCCCAAAAACATTCAGTACTTC.

The chain has TRBV7-8 and TRBJ1-5; D perhaps matches TRBD1 (5 bases). The germline gives CDR1 SGHVS, CDR2 FQNEAQ. The CDR3 runs to 15 residues. V was cut by 1 base and J by 5 bases, with 12 bases left in between. The CDR3, as DNA: TGTGCCAGCAGCTTAGTTGGCAGGGTCTATCAGCCCCAGCATTTT. This codes for CASSLVGRVYQPQHF.

The chain couples TRBV4-1 to TRBJ2-7; TRBD2 aligns across 7 bases. J was trimmed by 4 bases and V by 0 bases; bases with no gene match: 6. Germline V gives CDR1 MGHRA, CDR2 YSYEKL. This CDR3 has 15 residues. The CDR3 reads CASSQDTAGSYEQYF. CDR3 DNA sequence: TGCGCCAGCAGCCAAGATACAGCGGGGAGTTACGAGCAGTACTTC.

This clone was recorded once. The rearrangement joins TRBV5-1 to TRBJ2-7; 10 bases are a match to TRBD2. Unmatched junction bases numbered 9, after V lost 0 bases and J lost 6 bases. The CDR3 runs to 16 residues. CDR1 SGHRS and CDR2 YFSETQ come from the germline V gene. CDR3 sequence (DNA): TGCGCCAGCAGCTTGGGGGATCTAGCGGGAGCAGGCGAGCAGTACTTC. Its protein product is CASSLGDLAGAGEQYF.

The chain combines TRBV10-3 with TRBJ2-7; D might be TRBD1 or TRBD2, each matching 5 bases. This CDR3 contains 13 residues. V shed 3 bases and J shed 7 bases, with 13 bases lying between them. In germline, CDR1 is ENHRY, CDR2 SYGVKD. CDR3 sequence: CAISDMGVGEQYF. The CDR3 nucleotides read TGTGCCATCAGTGATATGGGGGTGGGGGAGCAGTACTTC.

The chain uses TRBV6-6 and TRBJ1-5, with D maybe TRBD1 (5 bases). The CDR3 is made up of 15 amino acids. V was shortened by 0 bases and J by 7 bases, with 13 bases between the two germline ends. Germline CDR1 reads MNHNY; CDR2 reads SVGAGI (reference sequence). As DNA, the CDR3 is TGTGCCAGCAGTTACTCGGCAGGGCCGGGGCAGCCCCAGCATTTT. It translates to CASSYSAGPGQPQHF.